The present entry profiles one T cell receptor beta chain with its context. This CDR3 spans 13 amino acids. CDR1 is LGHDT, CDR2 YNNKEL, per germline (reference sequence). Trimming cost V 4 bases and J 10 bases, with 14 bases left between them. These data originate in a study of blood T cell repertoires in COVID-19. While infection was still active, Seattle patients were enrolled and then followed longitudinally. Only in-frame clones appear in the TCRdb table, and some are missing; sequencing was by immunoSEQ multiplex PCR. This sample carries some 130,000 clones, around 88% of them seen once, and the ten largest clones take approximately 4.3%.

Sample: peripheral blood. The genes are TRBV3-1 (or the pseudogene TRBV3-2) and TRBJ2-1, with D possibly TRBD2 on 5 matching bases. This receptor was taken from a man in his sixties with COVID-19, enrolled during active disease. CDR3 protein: CASSPGLGEEQFF. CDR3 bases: TGTGCCAGCAGCCCCGGGCTCGGGGAAGAGCAGTTCTTC.